The 5 T cell receptor beta chains below were found in one sample sequenced in a study of blood T cell repertoires in COVID-19. The table came from immunoSEQ multiplex PCR; TCRdb's copy has only in-frame clones and leaves some out. The sample yields about 97,000 clones, 87% seen once. The material sequenced was peripheral blood. The receptor set was obtained from a human donor in a cohort sampled during active COVID-19.

The chain has TRBV6-5 and TRBJ1-2; the D is unclear. The CDR3 is 11 amino acids. Germline CDR1 MNHEY, CDR2 SVGAGI. V gave up 6 bases and J gave up 8 bases, with 10 bases separating them. The CDR3 DNA is TGTGCCAGCAGCTCTAGCAGGGGCTACACCTTC. Protein product: CASSSSRGYTF.

The count of this clone is one. The rearrangement uses TRBV7-8 and TRBJ2-3; possible D gene TRBD2, 6 bases. Germline CDR1 and CDR2: SGHVS and FQNEAQ. This CDR3 is 18 amino acids long. Trimming pared 0 bases from V and 4 bases from J, leaving 20 bases between. The CDR3 reads CASSLAWVGSPAADTQYF. DNA of the CDR3: TGTGCCAGCAGCTTAGCGTGGGTCGGGAGCCCTGCGGCAGATACGCAGTATTTT.

A single count supports this clone. The chain employs TRBV29-1 and TRBJ2-1, with 10 bases matching TRBD2. Trimming at V came to 6 bases and at J to 2 bases, leaving 4 bases not matched to a gene. There are 14 residues in the CDR3. CDR1 is SQVTM and CDR2 is ANQGSEA in the germline V gene. The CDR3 coding sequence is TGCAGCGTGAACGGACTAGCGGCCTACAATGAGCAGTTCTTC. Its protein is CSVNGLAAYNEQFF.

The V gene is TRBV6-5, the J gene TRBJ2-1; 8 bases align to TRBD1. The germline V gene encodes CDR1 MNHEY and CDR2 SVGAGI. J lost 6 bases, V lost 6 bases, and 1 base had no gene match. This CDR3 has 12 amino acids. CDR3 bases: TGTGCCAGCAGACAGGGGGTCAATGAGCAGTTCTTC. It yields the protein CASRQGVNEQFF.

Only one count was recorded for this clone. The chain has TRBV3-1 (or the pseudogene TRBV3-2) and TRBJ1-2, with no clear D. The germline V gene has CDR1 LGHDT and CDR2 YNNKEL (reference sequence). Trimming took off 3 bases at V and 7 bases at J, with 21 bases between the two ends. The CDR3 sequence is 16 residues long. The CDR3 region is CASSHLGLSPEGGYTF. The CDR3 DNA follows: TGTGCCAGCAGCCACCTTGGACTTTCTCCGGAGGGTGGCTACACCTTC.